This T cell receptor (beta chain) was recovered during a study of Graves' ophthalmopathy and Graves' hyperthyroidism. The authors amplified TCR beta CDR3 regions from RNA transcripts. A first-round RT-PCR used HTBI primers, followed by a second-round multiplex PCR. TCRdb analysed the multiplex PCR reads with MiXCR anew, one entry per CDR3 protein. The data show under 350,000 distinct CDR3 sequences, roughly a sixth seen once. Physicians reached a diagnosis by relying on clinical symptoms, serum thyroxine, TRAb, thyroid ultrasound and orbital computed tomography. This clonotype has a count of ten or more. Germline CDR1 is SGDLS and CDR2 is YYNGEE. This CDR3 has 15 residues. V gave up 4 bases and J gave up 4 bases, with 17 bases separating them.

The sample taken for sequencing was peripheral blood. The TCR comes from an adult man with Graves' ophthalmopathy. The chain couples TRBV9 to TRBJ1-1, with D perhaps TRBD1 (5 bases). The CDR3 sequence is CASSPDSLEGTEAFF. The CDR3 DNA reads TGTGCCAGCAGCCCCGACAGCCTTGAGGGCACTGAAGCTTTCTTT.